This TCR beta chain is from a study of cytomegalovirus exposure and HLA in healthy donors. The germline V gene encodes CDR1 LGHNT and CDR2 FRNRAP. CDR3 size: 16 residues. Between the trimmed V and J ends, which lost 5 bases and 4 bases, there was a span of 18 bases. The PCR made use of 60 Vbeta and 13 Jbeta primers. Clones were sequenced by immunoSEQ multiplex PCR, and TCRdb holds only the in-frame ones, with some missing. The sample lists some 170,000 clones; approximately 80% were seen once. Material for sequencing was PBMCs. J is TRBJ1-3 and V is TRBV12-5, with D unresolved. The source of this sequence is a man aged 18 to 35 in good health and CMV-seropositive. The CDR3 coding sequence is TGTGCTAGTGGTCCCTCTTTGGGGAGATCCGGAAACACCATATATTTT. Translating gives CASGPSLGRSGNTIYF.